A single sample gave rise to the 29 T cell receptor beta chains below, sequenced in a study of blood T cell repertoires in COVID-19 (TCRdb year 2020). Library creation used the immunoSEQ multiplex PCR assay. TCRdb took over this immuneACCESS table, retaining in-frame rearrangements with V and J assigned. Such tables are incomplete; in checked studies, under half of the missing clones stem from an unresolved V gene, and the remainder is unexplained. The table for this sample lists under 350,000 clones; 65% to 90% of them were counted only once. The top ten hold around 4% of the sample. The sequencing input was PBMCs or T cells enriched from blood (not recorded which). These TCRs come from a middle-aged woman with acute COVID-19.

This clone was detected only once. The chain couples TRBV7-9 to TRBJ1-2; the D gene is possibly TRBD1 (6 bases). V dropped 4 bases and J dropped 3 bases, with 12 bases sitting between them. Per germline, CDR1 SEHNR and CDR2 FQNEAQ (reference sequence). This CDR3 contains 14 residues. DNA of the CDR3: TGTGCCAGCAGCTACCCCCCAGGGGACTATGGCTACACCTTC. Its protein product is CASSYPPGDYGYTF.

The CDR3 here is CASSQDEVHGELFF. The CDR3 nucleotides read TGTGCCAGCAGCCAGGATGAAGTTCACGGGGAGCTGTTTTTT. The chain links TRBV11-1 to TRBJ2-2; D uncertain. This CDR3 comprises 14 residues. Germline lookup yields CDR1 SGHAT and CDR2 FQDESV (reference sequence). Trimming cost V 5 bases and J 7 bases, with 14 bases left between them.

This CDR3 is CAVPGQGASREPQHF. In nucleotides, the CDR3 is TGTGCCGTACCGGGACAGGGGGCCTCCAGGGAGCCCCAGCATTTT. The chain couples TRBV28 to TRBJ1-5; 12 nucleotides agree with TRBD1. The junction had 13 bases not matched to a gene; V was cut back by 11 bases and J by 8 bases. The CDR3 is 15 amino acids. From germline, CDR1 is MDHEN and CDR2 SYDVKM. Variable domain in full (rest from reference TRBV28 and TRBJ1-5): DVKVTQSSRYLVKRTGEKVFLECVQDMDHENMFWYRQDPGLGLRLIYFSYDVKMKEKGDIPEGYSVSREKKERFSLILESASTNQTSMYLCAVPGQGASREPQHFGDGTRLSIL.

This chain connects TRBV7-2 to TRBJ2-2, with TRBD2 identical over 8 bases. V was clipped by 5 bases and J by 4 bases; unmatched bases: 6. Per germline, CDR1 SGHTA and CDR2 FQGNSA. The CDR3 has 15 residues. The CDR3 nucleotides are TGTGCCAGCAGCCCAACTAGCGGACCCACCGGGGAGCTGTTTTTT. Translated: CASSPTSGPTGELFF.

V gene TRBV5-4 combines with J gene TRBJ2-3, with D perhaps TRBD2 (5 bases). The CDR3 length is 14 residues. In germline, CDR1 is SGHNT, CDR2 YYREEE (reference sequence). The ends were cut back, 0 bases at V and 1 base at J, with 6 bases in the middle. CDR3 DNA sequence: TGTGCCAGCAGCTTGGGAGCGGGCACAGATACGCAGTATTTT. This codes for CASSLGAGTDTQYF.

J is TRBJ1-2 and V is TRBV7-2, with D uncertain. The CDR3 sequence is 12 residues long. Trimming shortened V by 3 bases and J by 7 bases, and 9 bases separated the two germline ends. Germline V gives CDR1 SGHTA, CDR2 FQGNSA. The CDR3 sequence: CASSFGGSGYTF. The CDR3 DNA follows: TGTGCCAGCAGCTTCGGAGGGTCTGGCTACACCTTC.

As to this clone: In the same sample, other DNA sequences code for this CDR3. The chain combines TRBV19 with TRBJ2-2; TRBD2 might be the D (5 bases). The CDR3 runs 14 residues. Germline assignment: CDR1 LNHDA and CDR2 SQIVND (reference sequence). Deletions cut 3 bases from V and 1 base from J, with 6 bases between. CDR3 nucleotides: TGTGCCAGTAGTATCGAGGGGAACACCGGGGAGCTGTTTTTT. It is translated as CASSIEGNTGELFF.

The V call is TRBV7-2, the J call TRBJ2-1; the match to TRBD2 covers 15 bases. The CDR3 is made up of 14 amino acids. Trimming cost V 4 bases and J 15 bases; bases outside gene matches: 7. Germline V gives CDR1 SGHTA, CDR2 FQGNSA. DNA for the CDR3: TGTGCCAGCAGCTGGACTAGCGGGGGGGCAATACCGTTCTTC. It codes for CASSWTSGGAIPFF.

The rearrangement uses TRBV7-2 and TRBJ2-2; D unclear. V was trimmed by 1 base and J by 6 bases, leaving 6 bases between them. This CDR3 is 13 amino acids long. Germline V lookup: CDR1 SGHTA, CDR2 FQGNSA. CDR3 in DNA: TGTGCCAGCAGCTTAGATGGGCCCGGGGAGCTGTTTTTT. This translates into CASSLDGPGELFF.

This chain links TRBV29-1 with TRBJ2-1; D gene unclear. The CDR3 is made up of 12 amino acids. V was trimmed by 6 bases and J by 4 bases, leaving 10 bases between them. Germline V gene data show CDR1 as SQVTM and CDR2 as ANQGSEA. The CDR3 DNA follows: TGCAGCGTGGGCAGAGTATACAATGAGCAGTTCTTC. Residues: CSVGRVYNEQFF.

Turning to this clone: The junction and the germline gene differ at one end; a read error may be behind it. V and J are TRBV5-4 and TRBJ2-7; 8 nucleotides agree with TRBD1. Germline CDR1 SGHNT, CDR2 YYREEE (reference sequence). This CDR3 is built from 13 residues. CDR3 sequence reads: CASSLVVGQGFSF. DNA for the CDR3: TGTGCCAGCAGCTTGGTTGTCGGACAGGGATTCTCGTTC.

The chain combines TRBV9 with TRBJ2-5; 10 bases line up with TRBD2. V shed 3 bases, J shed 4 bases, and the junction held 6 bases outside the gene matches. Per germline, CDR1 SGDLS and CDR2 YYNGEE. This CDR3 contains 15 residues. CDR3: CASSAGTSEGETQYF. The DNA of the CDR3 is TGTGCCAGCAGCGCCGGGACTAGCGAGGGAGAGACCCAGTACTTC. The full variable domain, completed using reference TRBV9 and TRBJ2-5, is DSGVTQTPKHLITATGQRVTLRCSPRSGDLSVYWYQQSLDQGLQFLIQYYNGEERAKGNILERFSAQQFPDLHSELNLSSLELGDSALYFCASSAGTSEGETQYFGPGTRLLVL.

The chain employs TRBV7-3 and TRBJ1-3, with TRBD1 matching over 7 bases. After removal of 2 bases from V and 0 bases from J, the junction contained 10 bases not matched to a gene. From germline, CDR1 is SGHTA and CDR2 FQGTGA. The CDR3 totals 18 residues. Here the CDR3 DNA reads TGTGCCAGCAGCTTATTTTGGGGACAGAGTCTCTCTGGAAACACCATATATTTT. Protein product: CASSLFWGQSLSGNTIYF.

The chain combines TRBV4-2 with TRBJ2-3, with 10 bases identical to TRBD2. V was clipped by 1 base and J by 1 base; unmatched bases: 2. The CDR3 is 16 amino acids. The V gene's germline CDR1 is LGHNA and CDR2 YNFKEQ. CDR3 in DNA: TGTGCCAGCAGCCAAGCCGGGACTAGCGGCACAGATACGCAGTATTTT. Translated, it gives CASSQAGTSGTDTQYF.

V usage is TRBV7-9 and J usage is TRBJ1-1, with D perhaps matching TRBD1 (6 bases). Germline-derived CDR1 and CDR2 are SEHNR and FQNEAQ (reference sequence). V dropped 4 bases and J dropped 4 bases, with 7 bases sitting between them. The CDR3 consists of 12 residues. The CDR3 region is CASSYRATEAFF. Written as DNA, the CDR3 is TGTGCCAGCAGCTACAGGGCCACTGAAGCTTTCTTT.

The V gene is TRBV21-1, the J gene TRBJ1-5. TRBV21-1 is assigned pseudogene status. The CDR3 consists of 16 residues. The CDR3 spells CASSKATRGSNQPQHF. The CDR3 DNA is TGTGCCAGCAGCAAAGCGACGCGGGGAAGCAATCAGCCCCAGCATTTT.

This clone came up once. The J gene is TRBJ2-1, the V gene TRBV13, with 10 bases matching TRBD2. The CDR3 totals 16 residues. V trimming: 4 bases; J trimming: 3 bases; junction bases outside the gene matches: 6. Germline CDR1 PRHDT, CDR2 FYEKMQ (reference sequence). This CDR3 reads CASSSRSGRLYNEQFF. CDR3 in DNA: TGTGCCAGCAGCTCCCGTAGCGGGAGGCTCTACAATGAGCAGTTCTTC.

Only a few counts were recorded for this clone. The chain carries TRBV28 and TRBJ1-6; maybe TRBD1 (6 bases). Trimming cost V 3 bases and J 4 bases, with 10 bases left between them. The CDR3 has 15 residues. Germline values: CDR1 MDHEN, CDR2 SYDVKM. This CDR3 is CASSLDQGYNSPLHF. CDR3 nucleotide sequence: TGTGCCAGCAGTTTGGATCAGGGGTATAATTCACCCCTCCACTTT.

V gene TRBV19 combines with J gene TRBJ2-2; no firm D call. V lost 3 bases to trimming and J lost 3 bases, with 8 bases between them. This CDR3 is built from 14 residues. Germline lookup yields CDR1 LNHDA and CDR2 SQIVND (reference sequence). CDR3 in amino acids: CASSINVYTGELFF. As DNA, the CDR3 is TGTGCCAGTAGTATCAATGTGTACACCGGGGAGCTGTTTTTT.

There are a few counts of this clone. CDR3 region: CASSELQGRGYTF. CDR3 nucleotides: TGTGCCAGCAGTGAGCTCCAGGGAAGGGGCTACACCTTC. The gene calls are TRBV6-1 and TRBJ1-2; TRBD1 is a possible D gene (5 bases). V was clipped by 3 bases and J by 8 bases, with 13 bases between them. The CDR3 consists of 13 residues. CDR1 MNHNS and CDR2 SASEGT come from the germline V gene.

The rearrangement uses TRBV14 and TRBJ2-5, with a tentative D call TRBD1 (5 bases). CDR3 length: 17 residues. Trimming shortened V by 0 bases and J by 1 base, and 15 bases separated the two germline ends. Germline values: CDR1 SGHDN, CDR2 FVKESK. The CDR3 region is CASSQDLTVASQETQYF. CDR3 bases: TGTGCCAGCAGCCAAGATTTGACAGTTGCTAGCCAAGAGACCCAGTACTTC.

This chain joins TRBV5-6 and TRBJ2-4, with TRBD1 as a possible D gene (5 bases). V lost 2 bases and J 7 bases, leaving 13 bases between the germline ends. Per germline, CDR1 SGHDT and CDR2 YYEEEE. The CDR3 covers 14 residues. The DNA for the CDR3 is TGTGCCAGCAGCTTTCAGGGATGGTTTAACATTCAGTACTTC. Protein sequence: CASSFQGWFNIQYF.

The gene calls are TRBV4-3 and TRBJ1-1, with 7 bases that match TRBD1. The CDR3 runs to 13 residues. Looked up from germline, CDR1 is LGHNA and CDR2 is YSLEER. Germline trimming cut 3 bases from V and 11 bases from J; bases unmatched to any gene: 9. This chain's CDR3 is CASSHLTGDGAFF. As DNA, the CDR3 is TGCGCCAGCAGCCATCTCACAGGGGATGGGGCTTTCTTT.

V and J are TRBV28 and TRBJ1-1, with no clear D. From germline, CDR1 is MDHEN and CDR2 SYDVKM. The CDR3 totals 11 residues. Trimming removed 7 bases from V and 6 bases from J, with 9 bases in between. CDR3 protein: CASNLESEAFF. The CDR3 coding sequence is TGTGCCAGCAACCTAGAGTCTGAAGCTTTCTTT. Combining the CDR3 with reference TRBV28 and TRBJ1-1 gives the whole variable domain DVKVTQSSRYLVKRTGEKVFLECVQDMDHENMFWYRQDPGLGLRLIYFSYDVKMKEKGDIPEGYSVSREKKERFSLILESASTNQTSMYLCASNLESEAFFGQGTRLTVV.

Here the CDR3 reads CASSPYRGMNTEAFF. Written as DNA, the CDR3 is TGTGCCAGCAGCCCCTACAGGGGGATGAACACTGAAGCTTTCTTT. The chain carries TRBV16 and TRBJ1-1; 8 bases agree with TRBD1. CDR1 KGHSY and CDR2 FQNENV come from the germline V gene. V was pared by 4 bases and J by 0 bases, with 4 bases of the junction left unmatched. The length of the CDR3 is 15 residues.

This clone was picked up one time. The V and J genes are TRBV6-1 and TRBJ2-3; 11 positions match TRBD2. V dropped 1 base and J dropped 2; count of bases not matched to a gene: 2. There are 16 residues in the CDR3. Germline V gives CDR1 MNHNS, CDR2 SASEGT. CDR3 sequence reads: CASSEVSGGATDTQYF. CDR3 DNA: TGTGCCAGCAGTGAAGTTAGCGGGGGGGCCACAGATACGCAGTATTTT.

The V call is TRBV18, the J call TRBJ1-2; D is unresolved. Germline CDR1 KGHSH, CDR2 LQKENI. The CDR3 has 12 residues. The ends were cut back, 1 base at V and 6 bases at J, with 6 bases in the middle. CDR3 in DNA: TGTGCCAGCTCACCACTTCAGGATGGCTACACCTTC. As protein: CASSPLQDGYTF.

V and J are TRBV7-3 and TRBJ1-2, with D perhaps matching TRBD1 (6 bases). Germline V gene lookup returns CDR1 SGHTA and CDR2 FQGTGA. CDR3 size: 16 residues. Trimming took off 8 bases at V and 7 bases at J, with 26 bases between the two ends. CDR3 coding DNA: TGTGCCAGCCGGGACCCAGGGGACCTCCCGGGTGGTGGCTACACCTTC. Translation: CASRDPGDLPGGGYTF. The whole variable domain, remainder taken from reference TRBV7-3 and TRBJ1-2, is GAGVSQTPSNKVTEKGKYVELRCDPISGHTALYWYRQSLGQGPEFLIYFQGTGAADDSGLPNDRFFAVRPEGSVSTLKIQRTERGDSAVYLCASRDPGDLPGGGYTFGSGTRLTVV.

This clone was picked up a small number of times. The genes are TRBV7-8 and TRBJ2-7, with 7 bases identical to TRBD2. The CDR3 runs to 16 residues. Trimming removed 4 bases from V and 5 bases from J; junction bases left unmatched: 14. CDR1 and CDR2 (germline): SGHVS, FQNEAQ. The CDR3 here is CASSSRGYAGAHEQYF. In DNA, the CDR3 is TGTGCCAGCAGCTCAAGGGGTTATGCGGGAGCCCACGAGCAGTACTTC.